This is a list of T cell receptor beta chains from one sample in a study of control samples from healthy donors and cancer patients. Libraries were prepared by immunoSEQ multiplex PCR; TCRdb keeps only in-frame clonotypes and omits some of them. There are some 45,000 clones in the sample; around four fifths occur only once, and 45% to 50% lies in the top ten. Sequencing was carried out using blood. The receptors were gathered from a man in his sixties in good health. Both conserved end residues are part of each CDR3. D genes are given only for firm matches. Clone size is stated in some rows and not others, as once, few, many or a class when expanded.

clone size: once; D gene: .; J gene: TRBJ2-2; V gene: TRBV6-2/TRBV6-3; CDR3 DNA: TGTGCCAGCAGTTCTACCCTGAGGGGGGAGCTGTTTTTT; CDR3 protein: CASSSTLRGELFF
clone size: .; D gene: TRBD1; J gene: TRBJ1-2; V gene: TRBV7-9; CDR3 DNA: TGTGCCAGCAGCTTAGCGGGGGACAGACCTAACTATGGCTACACCTTC; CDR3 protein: CASSLAGDRPNYGYTF
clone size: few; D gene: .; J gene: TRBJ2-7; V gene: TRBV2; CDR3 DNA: TGTGCCAGCAGTTCTGTTACTTACGAGCAGTACTTC; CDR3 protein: CASSSVTYEQYF
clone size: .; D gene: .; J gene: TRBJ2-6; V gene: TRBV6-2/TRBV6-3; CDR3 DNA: TGTGCCAGCAGTTACGGACAGCCCTTTGGAGCTGGGGCCAACGTCCTGACTTTC; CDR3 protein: CASSYGQPFGAGANVLTF
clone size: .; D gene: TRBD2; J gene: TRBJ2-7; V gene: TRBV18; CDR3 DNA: TGTGCCAGCTCACCACCTCCCGGGACTAGCGGGAACTACGAGCAGTACTTC; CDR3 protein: CASSPPPGTSGNYEQYF
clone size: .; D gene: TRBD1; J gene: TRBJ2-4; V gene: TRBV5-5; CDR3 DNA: TGTGCCAGCAGCTTGGAGGTACAGGGGTACATTCAGTACTTC; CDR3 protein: CASSLEVQGYIQYF
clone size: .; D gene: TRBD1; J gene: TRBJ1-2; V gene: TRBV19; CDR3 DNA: TGTGCCAGTAGTATAGGGAGGACAGGGCCTAACTATGGCTACACCTTC; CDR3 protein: CASSIGRTGPNYGYTF
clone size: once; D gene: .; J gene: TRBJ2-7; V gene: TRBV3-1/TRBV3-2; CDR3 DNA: TGTGCCAGCAGCCGTGGAGTAAGTTTTATACCCTACGAGCAGTACTTC; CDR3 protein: CASSRGVSFIPYEQYF
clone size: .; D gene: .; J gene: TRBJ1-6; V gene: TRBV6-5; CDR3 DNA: TGTGCCAGCAGCTCCCAGGGTGGCGGTTCACCCCTCCACTTT; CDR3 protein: CASSSQGGGSPLHF
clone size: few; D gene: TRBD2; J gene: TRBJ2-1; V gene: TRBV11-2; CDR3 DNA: TGTGCCAGCAGCAAGGAGCATAGCGGGAGGACCCACAATGAGCAGTTCTTC; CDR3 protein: CASSKEHSGRTHNEQFF
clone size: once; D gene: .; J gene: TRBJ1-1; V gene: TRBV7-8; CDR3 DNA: TGTGCCAGCAGCCCCCAAGCAAACACTGAAGCTTTCTTT; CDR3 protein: CASSPQANTEAFF
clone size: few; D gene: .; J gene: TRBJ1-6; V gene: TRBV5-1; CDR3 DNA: TGCGCCAGCAGCTTGGACGGGGCACGTAATTCACCCCTCCACTTT; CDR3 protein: CASSLDGARNSPLHF
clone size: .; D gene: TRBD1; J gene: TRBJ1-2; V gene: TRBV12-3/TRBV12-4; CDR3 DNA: TGTGCCAGCAGTTCGGACAGGGGCGGCGGCTACACCTTC; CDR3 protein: CASSSDRGGGYTF
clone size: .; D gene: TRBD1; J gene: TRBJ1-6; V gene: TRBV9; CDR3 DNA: TGTGCCAGCAGCGCAATAGACAGGGGGAGGTCACCCCTCCACTTT; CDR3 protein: CASSAIDRGRSPLHF
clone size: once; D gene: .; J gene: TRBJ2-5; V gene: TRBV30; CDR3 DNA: TGTGCCTGGGGGGGGAGGGGGAGAGGAGAGACCCAGTACTTC; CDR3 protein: CAWGGRGRGETQYF
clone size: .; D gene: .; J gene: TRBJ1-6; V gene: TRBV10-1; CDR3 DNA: TGCGCCAGCAGTGAGGGGCGGTATAATTCACCCCTCCACTTT; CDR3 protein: CASSEGRYNSPLHF
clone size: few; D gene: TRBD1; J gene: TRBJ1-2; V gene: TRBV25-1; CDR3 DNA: TGTGCCAGCAGTGACGTTGAGGGACAGGGGGCAAATGGCTACACCTTC; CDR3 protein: CASSDVEGQGANGYTF
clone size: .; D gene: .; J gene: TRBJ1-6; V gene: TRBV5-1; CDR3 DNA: TGCGCCAGCAGCTTGGGAGCCAAAGCTCTATGGTCACCCCTCCACTTT; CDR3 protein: CASSLGAKALWSPLHF
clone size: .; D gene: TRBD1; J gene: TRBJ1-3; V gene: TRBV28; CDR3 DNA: TGTGCCAGCAGTTTCCCGGGACAGTCTTTCTCTGGAAACACCATATATTTT; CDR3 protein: CASSFPGQSFSGNTIYF
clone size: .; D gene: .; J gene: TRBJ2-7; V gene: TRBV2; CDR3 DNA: TGTGCCAGCAGGTTAGACAGAAGCTACTACGAGCAGTACTTC; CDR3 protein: CASRLDRSYYEQYF
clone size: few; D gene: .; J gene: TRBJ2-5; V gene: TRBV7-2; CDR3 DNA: TGTGCCAGCAGCTTAGCCCGGGGCCAAGAGACCCAGTACTTC; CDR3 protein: CASSLARGQETQYF
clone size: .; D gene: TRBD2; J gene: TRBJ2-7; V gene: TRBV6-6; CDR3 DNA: TGTGCCAGCAGTTACTCAGGGACTACATCCTACGAGCAGTACTTC; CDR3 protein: CASSYSGTTSYEQYF
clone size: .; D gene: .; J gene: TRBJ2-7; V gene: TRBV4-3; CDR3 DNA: TGCGCCAGCAGCCAAAAACAGGGATCTGCCTACGAGCAGTACTTC; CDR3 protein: CASSQKQGSAYEQYF
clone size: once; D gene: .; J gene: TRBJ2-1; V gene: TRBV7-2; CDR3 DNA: TGTGCCAGCAGCTTAGGACAGGTACCCTACAATGAGCAGTTCTTC; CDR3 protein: CASSLGQVPYNEQFF
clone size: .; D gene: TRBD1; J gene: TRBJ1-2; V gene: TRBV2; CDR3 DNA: TGTGCCAGCAGTGGGGACAGTTATTATGGCTACACCTTC; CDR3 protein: CASSGDSYYGYTF
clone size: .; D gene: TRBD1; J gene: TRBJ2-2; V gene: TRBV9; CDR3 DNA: TGTGCCAGCAGTAGACAGGGCTCGAACACCGGGGAGCTGTTTTTT; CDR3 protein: CASSRQGSNTGELFF
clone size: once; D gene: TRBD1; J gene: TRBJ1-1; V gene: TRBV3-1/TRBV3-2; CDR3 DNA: TGTGCCAGCAGCTTCGGACAGGGGGGCACTGAAGCTTTCTTT; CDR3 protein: CASSFGQGGTEAFF
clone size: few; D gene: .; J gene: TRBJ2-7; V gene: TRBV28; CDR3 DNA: TGTGCCAGCAGTTTAGGGGACATATCCTACGAGCAGTACTTC; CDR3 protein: CASSLGDISYEQYF
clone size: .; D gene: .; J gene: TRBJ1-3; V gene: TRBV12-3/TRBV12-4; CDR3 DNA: TGTGCCAGCAGTCTGGCGGCCGGAAACACCATATATTTT; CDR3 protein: CASSLAAGNTIYF
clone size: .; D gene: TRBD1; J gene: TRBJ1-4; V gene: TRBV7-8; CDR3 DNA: TGTGCCAGCAGCCCCGGGGACAGTACCAATGAAAAACTGTTTTTT; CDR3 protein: CASSPGDSTNEKLFF
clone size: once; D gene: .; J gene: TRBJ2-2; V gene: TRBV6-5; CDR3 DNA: TGTGCCAGCAGCAAGGGGGAACTTAACACCGGGGAGCTGTTTTTT; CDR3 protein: CASSKGELNTGELFF
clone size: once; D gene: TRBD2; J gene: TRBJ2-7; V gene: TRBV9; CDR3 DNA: TGTGCCAGCAGCGTAGGTCTAGCGGGAGACGGCGACGAGCAGTACTTC; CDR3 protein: CASSVGLAGDGDEQYF
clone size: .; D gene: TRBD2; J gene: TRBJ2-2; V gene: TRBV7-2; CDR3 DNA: TGTGCCAGCACCCCGAGCGGGGGCAGGGCTATTGGGGAGCTGTTTTTT; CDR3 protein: CASTPSGGRAIGELFF
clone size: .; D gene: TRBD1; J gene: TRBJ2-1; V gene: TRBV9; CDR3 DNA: TGTGCCAGCAGCGTGTCCGGGACAGTAAATGTGCAGTTCTTC; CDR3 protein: CASSVSGTVNVQFF
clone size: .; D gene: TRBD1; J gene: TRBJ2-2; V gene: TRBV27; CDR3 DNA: TGTGCCAGCAGTCGGACAGGGGGCGGATATTCCACCGGGGAGCTGTTTTTT; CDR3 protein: CASSRTGGGYSTGELFF
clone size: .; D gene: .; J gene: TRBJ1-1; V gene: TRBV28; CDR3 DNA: TGTGCCAGCGGACGGTTGAACACTGAAGCTTTCTTT; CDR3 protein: CASGRLNTEAFF
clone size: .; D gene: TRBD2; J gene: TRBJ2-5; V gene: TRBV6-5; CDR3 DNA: TGTGCCAGCAGTTTAAGCGGGGCCCAAGAGACCCAGTACTTC; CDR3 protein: CASSLSGAQETQYF
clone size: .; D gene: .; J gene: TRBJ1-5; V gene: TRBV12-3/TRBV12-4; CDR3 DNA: TGTGCCAGCAGATATCAGGGAGGTCAGCCCCAGCATTTT; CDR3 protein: CASRYQGGQPQHF
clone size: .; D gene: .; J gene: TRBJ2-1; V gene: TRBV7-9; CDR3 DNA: TGTGCCAGCAGCTCCCTTGTCGCAGACAATGAGCAGTTCTTC; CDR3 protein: CASSSLVADNEQFF
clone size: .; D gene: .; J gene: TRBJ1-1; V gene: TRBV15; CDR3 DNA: TGTGCCACCAGCAGAGATCCTAGGACTGAAGCTTTCTTT; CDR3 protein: CATSRDPRTEAFF
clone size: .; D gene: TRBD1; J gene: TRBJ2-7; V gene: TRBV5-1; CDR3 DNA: TGCGCCAGCAGCCTGAGACAGGGCTACGAGCAGTACTTC; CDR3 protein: CASSLRQGYEQYF
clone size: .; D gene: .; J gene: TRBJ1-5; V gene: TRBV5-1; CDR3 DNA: TGCGCCAGCAGCTTAGGAGACCCCAATCAGCCCCAGCATTTT; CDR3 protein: CASSLGDPNQPQHF
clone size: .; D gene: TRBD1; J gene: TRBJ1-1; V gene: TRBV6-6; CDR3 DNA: TGTGCCAGCAGTTCCGCGACAGGGGGCCGAACTGAAGCTTTCTTT; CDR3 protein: CASSSATGGRTEAFF
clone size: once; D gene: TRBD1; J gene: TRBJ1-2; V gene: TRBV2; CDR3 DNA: TGTGCCAGCAGCGCCGGACAGGCCAGGAGCTATGGCTACACCTTC; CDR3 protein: CASSAGQARSYGYTF